This is a list of T cell receptor beta chains from one sample in a study of cytomegalovirus exposure and HLA in healthy donors. The protocol was immunoSEQ multiplex PCR, while the TCRdb copy is restricted to in-frame clones and leaves out a portion. This sample carries around 78,000 clones, approximately 70% of them seen once, and the ten largest clones take around 10%. Sequencing input: PBMCs. The receptors originated from a middle-aged woman in good health and CMV-seropositive. The CDR3 runs from the conserved cysteine through the conserved F or W. A D gene is named only where the DNA matches it firmly.

>.|TRBV2
CASSRSSGLLGNEQFF
>.|TRBV10-3
CAISDLRGSGYEQYF
>TRBD1|TRBV28
CASSTTGQVVGYTF
>TRBD2|TRBV5-4
CASSQVVGSGRSYEQYF
>.|TRBV5-1
CASSLELGRDGYTF
>TRBD1|TRBV5-1
CASTPGTAVNSPLHF
>TRBD1|TRBV27
CASSPGTGNTEAFF
>TRBD1|TRBV14
CASSQDRDSIYNEQFF
>.|TRBV7-2
CASSLGYRDLYEQYF
>TRBD2|TRBV2
CASSAGLAGINEQFF
>TRBD1|TRBV2
CASSDLPTGGNKYF
>.|TRBV10-3
CAISVDSQETQYF
>.|TRBV5-1
CASSLQGIEQYF
>TRBD2|TRBV29-1
CSGGREGINEQFF
>TRBD1|TRBV30
CAWSETGGSNQPQHF
>.|TRBV5-1
CASSLNAGTDEQFF
>.|TRBV4-1
CASSKDRARMNTEAFF
>TRBD1|TRBV5-6
CASRGQGGTGELFF
>.|TRBV6-1
CASSDTYRDGTDTQYF
>TRBD2|TRBV27
CASRAGGHYEQYF
>.|TRBV6-6
CASKGGTGLTGIQYF
>.|TRBV7-9
CASSLQSGNEKLFF
>.|TRBV4-1
CASSQEGVPGNTIYF
>.|TRBV4-2
CASSRRTDFRYNSPLHF
>.|TRBV30
CAWSVLETQYF
>TRBD2|TRBV7-2
CASSLALGGGSDTQYF
>.|TRBV28
CASRGGAGNQPQHF
>TRBD1|TRBV14
CASSQPPGTVTDTQYF
>TRBD1|TRBV5-6
CASSFPRGTGIGELFF
>TRBD1|TRBV4-2
CASSLIPGQGVYNSPLHF
>.|TRBV6-1
CASSEGSGPGNTIYF
>.|TRBV5-1
CASSFDRGAEQYF
>TRBD1|TRBV30
CAWSGQVNEQFF
>TRBD1|TRBV12-5
CASGLSGGYWGYTF
>TRBD2|TRBV29-1
CSVEGLAGVSTDTQYF
>.|TRBV27
CASSLRRAGNTEAFF
>TRBD1|TRBV19
CASRDRGSSGGELFF
>TRBD1|TRBV7-2
CASSLKARDRNRGYTF
>TRBD1|TRBV9
CASSDGQGIGTEAFF
>.|TRBV7-9
CASSLGSGTGFRNQPQHF
>.|TRBV2
CASSDTVFAYEQYF
>TRBD1|TRBV29-1
CSVPRGTGNTEAFF
>.|TRBV15
CATSRGWGYTARLYGYTF
>.|TRBV10-3
CAISDGVGGGETQYF
>.|TRBV7-9
CASSQMGGASYEQYF
>TRBD1|TRBV2
CASRNSGGSPFF
>.|TRBV27
CASSLSGVGGNQPQHF
>.|TRBV2
CASRGAEEKLFF
>TRBD1|TRBV30
CACGKLAGQGLFF
>TRBD1|TRBV5-8
CASSLLQGAEETQYF
>TRBD1|TRBV30
CAWKTGTDSYNEQFF
>.|TRBV4-1
CASSQDLFLGYEQYF
>TRBD1|TRBV25-1
CASSEQGAGANVLTF
>.|TRBV19
CASSILITGSLNTEAFF